A single sample gave rise to the 13 T cell receptor beta chains below, sequenced in a study of T cell responses to AZD1222 COVID-19 vaccine. Assay: immunoSEQ multiplex PCR; the TCRdb copy retains only in-frame clones and omits some. The sample lists some 180,000 clones, roughly 85% occurring once. Sample: peripheral blood, taken 28 days after the second AZD1222 dose. These receptor sequences come from an adult who received the AZD1222 COVID-19 vaccine.

The CDR3 nucleotides are TGTGCCAGCCGACTGGACAGGGGGTCTAGGAACACTGAAGCTTTCTTT. Protein product: CASRLDRGSRNTEAFF. The chain joins TRBV2 to TRBJ1-1; 10 nucleotides align to TRBD1. Trimming took 8 bases from V and 1 from J; bases not matched to a gene: 10. CDR1 and CDR2 from the germline V gene are SNHLY and FYNNEI. The CDR3 totals 16 residues. Looking up the rest from reference TRBV2 and TRBJ1-1 gives the full variable domain: EPEVTQTPSHQVTQMGQEVILRCVPISNHLYFYWYRQILGQKVEFLVSFYNNEISEKSEIFDDQFSVERPDGSNFTLKIRSTKLEDSAMYFCASRLDRGSRNTEAFFGQGTRLTVV.

The rearrangement joins TRBV7-2 to TRBJ2-7; TRBD1 agrees at 8 bases. This CDR3 is built from 15 residues. J gave up 4 bases and V 2 bases, and 7 bases lay outside the gene matches. Germline V CDR1 and CDR2: SGHTA, FQGNSA. CDR3: CASSLSAGGGYEQYF. CDR3 DNA sequence: TGTGCCAGCAGCTTATCGGCAGGGGGCGGGTACGAGCAGTACTTC.

This clone was seen a few times. The V gene is TRBV5-6, the J gene TRBJ2-7; unclear D gene. CDR1 is SGHDT, CDR2 YYEEEE, per germline. Trimming took off 0 bases at V and 2 bases at J, with 6 bases between the two ends. There are 13 residues in the CDR3. The CDR3 DNA reads TGTGCCAGCAGCTTGGTCAGCACCTACGAGCAGTACTTC. Translating it yields CASSLVSTYEQYF. Using reference TRBV5-6 and TRBJ2-7 for the parts outside the CDR3, the full variable domain is DAGVTQSPTHLIKTRGQQVTLRCSPKSGHDTVSWYQQALGQGPQFIFQYYEEEERQRGNFPDRFSGHQFPNYSSELNVNALLLGDSALYLCASSLVSTYEQYFGPGTRLTVT.

The chain combines TRBV4-1 with TRBJ1-2; unclear D gene. The CDR3 length is 15 residues. Germline V gene lookup returns CDR1 MGHRA and CDR2 YSYEKL. Trimming left V 1 base short and J 2 bases short, with 11 bases between. The CDR3 DNA sequence: TGCGCCAGCAGCCAAGTCACCCCCCGGAACTATGGCTACACCTTC. Residues: CASSQVTPRNYGYTF.

A word on this clone: The junction differs from germline at one of its ends, possibly a read error. The gene calls are TRBV2 and TRBJ1-6; no firm D call. Germline CDR1 is SNHLY and CDR2 is FYNNEI. The CDR3 sequence is 15 residues long. CDR3 coding DNA: TGTGCCATCAGTCGCGAGAGCTCCTATAATTCACCCCTCCACTTT. Its protein is CAISRESSYNSPLHF.

This clone was observed a handful of times. V gene TRBV7-2 combines with J gene TRBJ1-5, with D maybe TRBD1 (5 bases). V dropped 5 bases and J dropped 1 base, with 21 bases sitting between them. This CDR3 comprises 18 residues. In germline, CDR1 is SGHTA, CDR2 FQGNSA. In nucleotides, the CDR3 is TGTGCCAGCAGCCCTCAAGGCGTGGGGCAGGGCAGCAATCAGCCCCAGCATTTT. It encodes CASSPQGVGQGSNQPQHF.

The chain has TRBV19 and TRBJ1-2; TRBD1 matches 7 bases. The trim removed 3 bases at V and 0 bases at J, leaving 13 bases unmatched. The CDR3 loop spans 18 amino acids. Per the germline V gene, CDR1 is LNHDA and CDR2 is SQIVND (reference sequence). CDR3 loop: CASSIPARTGHPNYGYTF. In DNA, the CDR3 is TGTGCCAGTAGTATCCCCGCTCGGACAGGCCATCCTAACTATGGCTACACCTTC.

The chain joins TRBV20-1 to TRBJ2-7; D ambiguous. Germline values: CDR1 DFQATT, CDR2 SNEGSKA (reference sequence). The CDR3 has 11 amino acids. V was pared by 1 base and J by 4 bases, with 5 bases between. The CDR3 spells CSARGAYEQYF. CDR3 sequence (DNA): TGCAGTGCTAGAGGGGCGTACGAGCAGTACTTC.

The chain uses TRBV24-1 and TRBJ1-1; tentatively, D is TRBD1 (5 bases). In germline, CDR1 is KGHDR, CDR2 SFDVKD. The CDR3 length is 17 residues. V was clipped by 4 bases and J by 0 bases, with 17 bases between them. The CDR3 spells CATSDQGTDFMNTEAFF. CDR3 DNA: TGTGCCACCAGTGACCAAGGGACCGACTTCATGAACACTGAAGCTTTCTTT.

The chain uses TRBV29-1 and TRBJ1-1, with D perhaps matching TRBD1 (5 bases). V lost 7 bases, J lost 11 bases, and 14 bases lay in between. Germline lookup yields CDR1 SQVTM and CDR2 ANQGSEA. CDR3 length: 10 residues. CDR3 sequence reads: CSASSGGAFF. DNA of the CDR3: TGCAGCGCATCCTCCGGGGGGGCTTTCTTT. Full variable domain (outside the CDR3, taken from reference TRBV29-1 and TRBJ1-1): SAVISQKPSRDICQRGTSLTIQCQVDSQVTMMFWYRQQPGQSLTLIATANQGSEATYESGFVIDKFPISRPNLTFSTLTVSNMSPEDSSIYLCSASSGGAFFGQGTRLTVV.

The chain carries TRBV19 and TRBJ2-7; D uncertain. Between the trimmed V and J ends, which lost 2 bases and 2 bases, there was a span of 10 bases. The CDR3 is 14 residues long. Germline assignment: CDR1 LNHDA and CDR2 SQIVND (reference sequence). The CDR3: CASSIWSGAYEQYF. In DNA form, the CDR3 reads TGTGCCAGTAGTATATGGTCCGGCGCCTACGAGCAGTACTTC.

The chain couples TRBV4-1 to TRBJ1-5; D perhaps matches TRBD1 (6 bases). Trimming left V 1 base short and J 4 bases short, with 11 bases between. The CDR3 runs 15 residues. Germline V lookup: CDR1 MGHRA, CDR2 YSYEKL. CDR3 protein: CASSQGVQGNQPQHF. The CDR3 bases are TGCGCCAGCAGCCAAGGTGTCCAGGGGAATCAGCCCCAGCATTTT.

The chain joins TRBV6-5 to TRBJ1-1; 9 positions match TRBD1. Germline V gives CDR1 MNHEY, CDR2 SVGAGI. With V trimmed by 4 bases and J by 6 bases, 9 bases remained unmatched. The CDR3 runs 15 residues. The CDR3 region has the DNA TGTGCCAGCAGTTCAGGGGGACAGGGATCCCCTGAAGCTTTCTTT. Its translation: CASSSGGQGSPEAFF.